Listed below are T cell receptor beta chains from one sample, sequenced in a study of CD8 T cells in ankylosing spondylitis. TCRdb processed the 5' RACE reads anew with MiXCR; each CDR3 protein has one entry. Among a few hundred thousand distinct CDR3 sequences listed, 17% were seen once. The sequenced material came from blood, either unsorted or a sorted T cell fraction (not recorded which). Receptors were obtained from a male donor with ankylosing spondylitis. The CDR3 runs from the conserved cysteine through the conserved F or W. D genes are given only for firm matches. Some rows have no size entry. The others give once, few or many, or a class for an expanded clone.

v_call,d_call,j_call,clone_size,cdr3_aa,cdr3_nt
TRBV20-1,.,TRBJ1-2,.,CSARDGAALSAFYGYTF,TGCAGTGCTAGAGATGGAGCTGCTCTTAGCGCTTTCTATGGCTACACCTTC
TRBV12-3/TRBV12-4,.,TRBJ1-4,.,CASSPSGRWGSEKLFF,TGTGCCAGCAGTCCGTCCGGGAGGTGGGGGAGTGAAAAACTGTTTTTT
TRBV28,TRBD1,TRBJ1-6,.,CASRKLTGSGNSPLHF,TGTGCCAGCAGAAAGTTGACAGGGAGTGGGAATTCACCCCTCCACTTT
TRBV20-1,.,TRBJ1-1,.,CSARAAPEAFF,TGCAGTGCTAGGGCAGCCCCTGAAGCTTTCTTT
TRBV18,TRBD1,TRBJ1-6,.,CASSPQGGPLHF,TGTGCCAGCTCACCTCAGGGGGGTCCCCTCCACTTT
TRBV6-5,.,TRBJ1-6,.,CASSTSSGYNSPLHF,TGTGCCAGCAGTACTTCCTCGGGGTATAATTCACCCCTCCACTTT
TRBV10-3,.,TRBJ1-6,many,CAISVGSFNSPLHF,TGTGCCATCAGTGTAGGGAGTTTTAATTCACCCCTCCACTTT
TRBV6-6,.,TRBJ2-7,.,CASRSGGREQYF,TGTGCCAGCAGATCCGGAGGCCGCGAGCAGTACTTC
TRBV5-1,.,TRBJ2-6,many,CASSLIPGPSGANVLTF,TGCGCCAGCAGCTTGATCCCGGGTCCCTCTGGGGCCAACGTCCTGACTTTC
TRBV3-1,.,TRBJ1-6,.,CASSPNEGISLHF,TGTGCCAGCAGCCCAAACGAGGGCATCTCCCTCCACTTT
TRBV6-1,TRBD1,TRBJ1-1,.,CASVRTGGWRLNTEAFF,TGTGCCAGCGTAAGGACAGGGGGTTGGAGGTTGAACACTGAAGCTTTCTTT
TRBV7-9,.,TRBJ1-2,many,CASSPGEGNGYTF,TGTGCCAGCAGCCCGGGGGAGGGCAATGGCTACACCTTC
TRBV5-1,.,TRBJ2-5,.,CASSQRPPAETQYF,TGCGCCAGCAGCCAAAGACCCCCGGCTGAGACCCAGTACTTC
TRBV5-6,.,TRBJ2-6,.,CASSLEGTGANVLTF,TGTGCCAGCAGCTTGGAAGGGACTGGGGCCAACGTCCTGACTTTC
TRBV6-5,TRBD1,TRBJ1-4,.,CASSSGQGHANEKLFF,TGTGCCAGCAGTTCCGGACAGGGGCATGCTAATGAAAAACTGTTTTTT
TRBV5-1,.,TRBJ2-1,few,CASSLTFMLTYLFNEQFF,TGCGCCAGCAGCCTAACCTTTATGTTAACATACCTTTTCAATGAGCAGTTCTTC
TRBV15,.,TRBJ1-5,.,CATSRERRENQPQHF,TGTGCCACCAGCAGAGAGCGGAGGGAAAATCAGCCCCAGCATTTT
TRBV25-1,.,TRBJ2-3,few,CASSESQRLSTDTQYF,TGTGCCAGCAGTGAATCGCAGCGGCTTAGCACAGATACGCAGTATTTT
TRBV6-2/TRBV6-3,TRBD1,TRBJ1-2,.,CASTEDRGQNGYTF,TGTGCCAGCACCGAAGACAGGGGCCAGAATGGCTACACCTTC
TRBV5-1,TRBD2,TRBJ2-3,few,CASSLAVAGVTDTQYF,TGCGCCAGCAGCTTGGCCGTAGCGGGAGTCACAGATACGCAGTATTTT
TRBV30,TRBD2,TRBJ2-3,.,CAWSATGLAGSDTQYF,TGTGCCTGGAGTGCGACGGGACTAGCGGGGTCAGATACGCAGTATTTT
TRBV11-1,TRBD1,TRBJ1-1,many,CASSWSPGQGARNTEAFF,TGTGCCAGCAGCTGGTCCCCGGGACAGGGGGCGAGGAACACTGAAGCTTTCTTT
TRBV9,.,TRBJ1-1,few,CASSVVSGYTEAFF,TGTGCCAGCAGCGTAGTGTCGGGTTACACTGAAGCTTTCTTT
TRBV5-1,TRBD1,TRBJ2-7,.,CASSLRTGDEQYF,TGCGCCAGCAGCCTTCGTACAGGGGACGAGCAGTACTTC
TRBV20-1,.,TRBJ1-1,.,CSVVEVRNTEAFF,TGCAGTGTCGTAGAGGTCCGGAACACTGAAGCTTTCTTT
TRBV12-3/TRBV12-4,.,TRBJ2-1,many,CASNPGSYNEQFF,TGTGCCAGCAACCCCGGCTCCTACAATGAGCAGTTCTTC
TRBV5-1,TRBD1,TRBJ2-3,many,CASSLARGQGDTQYF,TGCGCCAGCAGCTTGGCCAGGGGGCAAGGAGATACGCAGTATTTT
TRBV6-2/TRBV6-3,TRBD1,TRBJ1-1,.,CASRTIPGQKNMNTEAFF,TGTGCCAGCAGAACGATACCGGGACAGAAAAACATGAACACTGAAGCTTTCTTT
TRBV24-1,.,TRBJ2-7,.,CATSDSRGGYEQYF,TGTGCCACCAGTGATTCCAGGGGTGGGTACGAGCAGTACTTC
TRBV27,.,TRBJ1-2,.,CASSAGGGSYGYTF,TGTGCCAGCAGCGCAGGCGGGGGCAGCTATGGCTACACCTTC
TRBV30,.,TRBJ1-1,.,CAWGLNTEAFF,TGTGCCTGGGGATTGAACACTGAAGCTTTCTTT
TRBV20-1,.,TRBJ1-4,few,CSATGRANEKLFF,TGCAGTGCCACGGGACGGGCTAATGAAAAACTGTTTTTT
TRBV29-1,.,TRBJ1-1,many,CSGGGTEAFF,TGCAGCGGGGGGGGGACTGAAGCTTTCTTT
TRBV5-1,TRBD1,TRBJ2-5,.,CASSKWTGPQETQYF,TGCGCCAGCAGCAAATGGACAGGGCCCCAAGAGACCCAGTACTTC
TRBV6-1,.,TRBJ1-6,few,CASRALPGTHNSPLHF,TGTGCCAGCAGAGCTCTACCCGGGACTCATAATTCACCCCTCCACTTT
TRBV29-1,.,TRBJ1-1,many,CSVRRGTEAFF,TGCAGCGTTCGTCGGGGCACTGAAGCTTTCTTT
TRBV5-1,.,TRBJ1-2,.,CASSSGIYGYTF,TGCGCCAGCAGCTCCGGGATCTATGGCTACACCTTC
TRBV4-3,.,TRBJ1-1,.,CASSQSVFTGMNTEAFF,TGCGCCAGCAGCCAATCGGTGTTCACGGGGATGAACACTGAAGCTTTCTTT
TRBV9,.,TRBJ1-4,.,CASSVLAGRNEKLFF,TGTGCCAGCAGCGTACTCGCAGGGAGGAATGAAAAACTGTTTTTT
TRBV20-1,TRBD2,TRBJ2-3,few,CSASRPTSGSAADTQYF,TGCAGTGCTAGCCGCCCGACTAGCGGGAGTGCAGCAGATACGCAGTATTTT
TRBV20-1,.,TRBJ1-4,many,CSAREGPSGEKLFF,TGCAGTGCTAGAGAGGGACCCAGTGGGGAAAAACTGTTTTTT
TRBV11-1,TRBD1,TRBJ2-4,few,CASSSLWGTGLSKNIQYF,TGTGCCAGCAGCTCTCTATGGGGGACAGGGCTCTCCAAAAACATTCAGTACTTC
TRBV20-1,TRBD2,TRBJ2-7,few,CSAIAGGAYEQYF,TGCAGTGCTATAGCGGGGGGCGCCTACGAGCAGTACTTC
TRBV12-3/TRBV12-4,TRBD2,TRBJ2-3,few,CASSLKLAGVPDTQYF,TGTGCCAGCAGTTTAAAGCTAGCGGGAGTCCCAGATACGCAGTATTTT
TRBV6-6,.,TRBJ1-1,few,CASRSANTEAFF,TGTGCCAGCAGATCCGCGAACACTGAAGCTTTCTTT
TRBV29-1,.,TRBJ1-1,few,CSFSAGWYTEAFF,TGCAGCTTCAGTGCCGGGTGGTATACTGAAGCTTTCTTT
TRBV19,TRBD2,TRBJ2-3,few,CASSISPLAGVSDTQYF,TGTGCCAGTAGTATATCTCCGCTAGCGGGAGTTTCAGATACGCAGTATTTT
TRBV19,.,TRBJ2-1,few,CASSTTSGPSYNEQFF,TGTGCCAGTAGTACGACCTCGGGCCCGAGCTACAATGAGCAGTTCTTC
TRBV11-2,.,TRBJ1-1,few,CASSVGRSEAFF,TGTGCCAGCAGCGTAGGAAGGTCTGAAGCTTTCTTT
TRBV5-1,TRBD2,TRBJ2-7,.,CASKGLAGSSGQYF,TGCGCCAGCAAGGGCCTAGCGGGCTCCAGTGGGCAGTACTTC
TRBV24-1,TRBD2,TRBJ2-2,.,CATSARRGSLNTGELFF,TGTGCCACCAGTGCCCGGCGGGGGAGCCTCAACACCGGGGAGCTGTTTTTT
TRBV4-3,.,TRBJ1-4,few,CASSQGGGTKLFF,TGCGCCAGCAGCCAAGGGGGGGGGACGAAACTGTTTTTT